These T cell receptor beta chains were read from a single sample in a study of T cells in Graves' hyperthyroidism and ophthalmopathy. One entry per CDR3 protein, called by TCRdb with MiXCR from the multiplex PCR reads. The sample carries under 400,000 distinct CDR3 sequences, approximately 15% recorded once. Specimen: blood. The receptor source for this set is a woman aged 60-70 years with Graves' hyperthyroidism. Both conserved end residues are part of each CDR3. The order of the fields is V gene, D gene, J gene, clone size, CDR3 protein, CDR3 DNA. The D gene is left open where the match is weak. Rows may omit the clone size; those that give it use once, few, many or a size class.

v_gene: TRBV24-1
d_gene: TRBD1
j_gene: TRBJ1-2
abundance: NA
CDR3aa: CATTIGQDYGYTF
CDR3nt: TGTGCCACCACCATAGGACAGGACTATGGCTACACCTTC

v_gene: TRBV5-1
d_gene: TRBD2
j_gene: TRBJ2-5
abundance: few
CDR3aa: CASRSGSSGSETQYF
CDR3nt: TGCGCCAGCCGCTCGGGTTCTAGCGGGAGTGAGACCCAGTACTTC

v_gene: TRBV7-2
d_gene: TRBD2
j_gene: TRBJ2-7
abundance: many
CDR3aa: CASSLSGLESGDYEQYF
CDR3nt: TGTGCCAGCAGCTTATCGGGACTAGAAAGTGGTGACTACGAGCAGTACTTC

v_gene: TRBV6-5
d_gene: TRBD1
j_gene: TRBJ1-5
abundance: NA
CDR3aa: CASSYSGQGQPQHF
CDR3nt: TGTGCCAGCAGTTACTCGGGACAGGGTCAGCCCCAGCATTTT

v_gene: TRBV5-1
d_gene: TRBD2
j_gene: TRBJ2-1
abundance: many
CDR3aa: CASSSGTSGYNEQFF
CDR3nt: TGCGCCAGCTCTTCCGGGACTAGCGGATACAATGAGCAGTTCTTC

v_gene: TRBV6-4
d_gene: TRBD1
j_gene: TRBJ1-1
abundance: NA
CDR3aa: CASMDRGRNTEAFF
CDR3nt: TGTGCCAGCATGGACAGGGGGAGGAACACTGAAGCTTTCTTT

v_gene: TRBV19
d_gene: TRBD2
j_gene: TRBJ2-1
abundance: NA
CDR3aa: CASSFRTSGSYNEQFF
CDR3nt: TGTGCCAGTAGTTTCCGGACTAGCGGGTCTTACAATGAGCAGTTCTTC

v_gene: TRBV20-1
d_gene: NA
j_gene: TRBJ2-7
abundance: NA
CDR3aa: CSARGDGADLSRDEQYF
CDR3nt: TGCAGTGCTAGAGGAGACGGGGCGGACCTGAGCAGAGACGAGCAGTACTTC

v_gene: TRBV20-1
d_gene: NA
j_gene: TRBJ1-1
abundance: many
CDR3aa: CSASPVNTEAFF
CDR3nt: TGCAGTGCTAGCCCGGTGAACACTGAAGCTTTCTTT

v_gene: TRBV19
d_gene: NA
j_gene: TRBJ1-1
abundance: few
CDR3aa: CASSIALGTKNTEAFF
CDR3nt: TGTGCCAGTAGTATCGCATTAGGGACAAAGAACACTGAAGCTTTCTTT

v_gene: TRBV11-3
d_gene: TRBD1
j_gene: TRBJ2-1
abundance: many
CDR3aa: CASSGQGVFYNEQFF
CDR3nt: TGTGCCAGCAGCGGACAGGGGGTTTTCTACAATGAGCAGTTCTTC

v_gene: TRBV5-6
d_gene: NA
j_gene: TRBJ1-1
abundance: many
CDR3aa: CASSLDVLTEAFF
CDR3nt: TGTGCCAGCAGCTTGGATGTTTTGACTGAAGCTTTCTTT

v_gene: TRBV6-1
d_gene: NA
j_gene: TRBJ1-1
abundance: many
CDR3aa: CASSSSRALGTEAFF
CDR3nt: TGTGCCAGCAGTTCCTCGCGGGCCCTGGGCACTGAAGCTTTCTTT

v_gene: TRBV12-3/TRBV12-4
d_gene: NA
j_gene: TRBJ1-1
abundance: many
CDR3aa: CASSRFGAEPEAFF
CDR3nt: TGTGCCAGCAGTCGTTTCGGGGCAGAGCCTGAAGCTTTCTTT

v_gene: TRBV7-9
d_gene: TRBD2
j_gene: TRBJ2-7
abundance: few
CDR3aa: CASSSPGTSGISYEQHF
CDR3nt: TGTGCCAGCAGCTCCCCCGGGACTAGCGGGATCTCCTACGAGCAGCACTTC

v_gene: TRBV11-2
d_gene: NA
j_gene: TRBJ1-5
abundance: NA
CDR3aa: CASSPGSSYNQPQHF
CDR3nt: TGTGCCAGCAGCCCCGGGAGCAGCTACAATCAGCCCCAGCATTTT

v_gene: TRBV3-1
d_gene: NA
j_gene: TRBJ1-1
abundance: few
CDR3aa: CASSRGSGRFTEAFF
CDR3nt: TGTGCCAGCAGCCGGGGGAGCGGACGGTTCACTGAAGCTTTCTTT

v_gene: TRBV6-1
d_gene: TRBD1
j_gene: TRBJ2-7
abundance: NA
CDR3aa: CASSEYNRGPDEQYF
CDR3nt: TGTGCCAGCAGTGAATACAACAGGGGGCCGGACGAGCAGTACTTC

v_gene: TRBV12-3/TRBV12-4
d_gene: TRBD1
j_gene: TRBJ2-7
abundance: many
CDR3aa: CASSLETGDLFYEQYF
CDR3nt: TGTGCCAGCAGTTTAGAGACAGGGGACCTTTTCTACGAGCAGTACTTC

v_gene: TRBV9
d_gene: NA
j_gene: TRBJ1-1
abundance: many
CDR3aa: CASSVVGGEVAEAFF
CDR3nt: TGTGCCAGCAGCGTAGTGGGAGGGGAGGTCGCGGAAGCTTTCTTT

v_gene: TRBV30
d_gene: NA
j_gene: TRBJ2-1
abundance: NA
CDR3aa: CAWSRHPQGIEFF
CDR3nt: TGTGCCTGGAGTCGTCATCCACAGGGAATTGAGTTCTTC

v_gene: TRBV4-1
d_gene: TRBD2
j_gene: TRBJ2-1
abundance: NA
CDR3aa: CASSPIGTNNEQFF
CDR3nt: TGCGCCAGCAGCCCCATCGGGACTAACAATGAGCAGTTCTTC

v_gene: TRBV7-9
d_gene: NA
j_gene: TRBJ2-1
abundance: NA
CDR3aa: CASSLSRTSYNEQFF
CDR3nt: TGTGCCAGCAGCTTATCACGGACATCCTACAATGAGCAGTTCTTC

v_gene: TRBV29-1
d_gene: TRBD1
j_gene: TRBJ1-2
abundance: NA
CDR3aa: CSVEEGAHNYGYTF
CDR3nt: TGCAGCGTTGAGGAGGGGGCACACAACTATGGCTACACCTTC

v_gene: TRBV6-1
d_gene: TRBD1
j_gene: TRBJ2-7
abundance: few
CDR3aa: CASSGGTGRSYEQYF
CDR3nt: TGTGCCAGCAGTGGCGGGACAGGACGCTCCTACGAGCAGTACTTC

v_gene: TRBV25-1
d_gene: TRBD1
j_gene: TRBJ2-1
abundance: NA
CDR3aa: CASSRTGVNEQFF
CDR3nt: TGTGCCAGCAGCAGAACAGGGGTCAATGAGCAGTTCTTC

v_gene: TRBV6-2/TRBV6-3
d_gene: TRBD1
j_gene: TRBJ1-2
abundance: many
CDR3aa: CASSRRGDYGYTF
CDR3nt: TGTGCCAGCAGCCGCAGGGGGGACTATGGCTACACCTTC

v_gene: TRBV5-1
d_gene: NA
j_gene: TRBJ2-7
abundance: many
CDR3aa: CASSNHDRDGREQYF
CDR3nt: TGCGCCAGCAGCAACCACGACCGGGACGGGCGCGAGCAGTACTTC

v_gene: TRBV27
d_gene: TRBD1
j_gene: TRBJ2-5
abundance: NA
CDR3aa: CASSLVGTGDLQETQYF
CDR3nt: TGTGCCAGCAGCTTAGTTGGGACAGGAGATCTCCAAGAGACCCAGTACTTC

v_gene: TRBV29-1
d_gene: NA
j_gene: TRBJ1-2
abundance: many
CDR3aa: CSVDRGDGYTF
CDR3nt: TGCAGCGTTGATAGGGGCGATGGCTACACCTTC

v_gene: TRBV10-3
d_gene: TRBD1
j_gene: TRBJ2-5
abundance: few
CDR3aa: CAIRKTGDQETQYF
CDR3nt: TGTGCCATCAGGAAGACAGGGGATCAAGAGACCCAGTACTTC

v_gene: TRBV19
d_gene: TRBD1
j_gene: TRBJ2-7
abundance: few
CDR3aa: CASSTRDSLIYEQYF
CDR3nt: TGTGCCAGTAGTACAAGGGACAGTCTTATCTACGAGCAGTACTTC

v_gene: TRBV5-6
d_gene: NA
j_gene: TRBJ2-7
abundance: NA
CDR3aa: CASSPMLVGPAEQYF
CDR3nt: TGTGCCAGCAGCCCCATGCTGGTAGGCCCTGCCGAGCAGTACTTC

v_gene: TRBV29-1
d_gene: NA
j_gene: TRBJ2-6
abundance: NA
CDR3aa: CSVEEGISGANVLTF
CDR3nt: TGCAGCGTTGAAGAAGGTATCTCTGGGGCCAACGTCCTGACTTTC

v_gene: TRBV12-3/TRBV12-4
d_gene: TRBD1
j_gene: TRBJ2-5
abundance: many
CDR3aa: CASSLGQGARETQYF
CDR3nt: TGTGCCAGCAGTTTGGGACAGGGGGCACGGGAGACCCAGTACTTC

v_gene: TRBV6-1
d_gene: TRBD1
j_gene: TRBJ2-1
abundance: once
CDR3aa: CASRDTRGRGQFF
CDR3nt: TGTGCCAGCAGGGATACCAGGGGGCGCGGGCAGTTCTTC

v_gene: TRBV24-1
d_gene: TRBD1
j_gene: TRBJ1-2
abundance: few
CDR3aa: CATSDGTGGVGVYGYTF
CDR3nt: TGTGCCACCAGTGACGGGACAGGGGGCGTTGGGGTGTATGGCTACACCTTC

v_gene: TRBV6-1
d_gene: NA
j_gene: TRBJ2-5
abundance: many
CDR3aa: CASTWGYRVGTQYF
CDR3nt: TGTGCCAGCACCTGGGGATACAGGGTTGGGACCCAGTACTTC

v_gene: TRBV27
d_gene: TRBD2
j_gene: TRBJ2-7
abundance: NA
CDR3aa: CASRRLARSSYEQYF
CDR3nt: TGTGCCAGCAGGAGACTAGCGCGAAGCTCCTACGAGCAGTACTTC

v_gene: TRBV27
d_gene: NA
j_gene: TRBJ1-1
abundance: many
CDR3aa: CASSLRPGGLSTEAFF
CDR3nt: TGTGCCAGCAGCCTGAGGCCGGGTGGCCTTAGCACTGAAGCTTTCTTT

v_gene: TRBV7-9
d_gene: NA
j_gene: TRBJ1-2
abundance: few
CDR3aa: CASSTGDTPGYTF
CDR3nt: TGTGCCAGCAGCACCGGGGACACGCCGGGCTACACCTTC

v_gene: TRBV4-1
d_gene: NA
j_gene: TRBJ2-5
abundance: NA
CDR3aa: CASSQELGETQYF
CDR3nt: TGCGCCAGCAGCCAAGAACTAGGAGAGACCCAGTACTTC

v_gene: TRBV6-5
d_gene: NA
j_gene: TRBJ1-6
abundance: few
CDR3aa: CASSYFGGTASNSPLHF
CDR3nt: TGTGCCAGCAGTTACTTCGGGGGGACGGCCTCCAATTCACCCCTCCACTTT

v_gene: TRBV20-1
d_gene: TRBD2
j_gene: TRBJ2-5
abundance: many
CDR3aa: CSARDYQGQETQYF
CDR3nt: TGCAGTGCCCGGGACTACCAGGGTCAAGAGACCCAGTACTTC

v_gene: TRBV6-2/TRBV6-3
d_gene: TRBD2
j_gene: TRBJ2-3
abundance: many
CDR3aa: CASRPRLGLGTDTQYF
CDR3nt: TGTGCCAGCAGACCAAGGCTGGGACTAGGCACAGATACGCAGTATTTT

v_gene: TRBV5-1
d_gene: TRBD2
j_gene: TRBJ2-1
abundance: NA
CDR3aa: CASSLESGREAQFF
CDR3nt: TGCGCCAGCAGCTTGGAATCGGGGCGGGAGGCCCAGTTCTTC

v_gene: TRBV10-3
d_gene: NA
j_gene: TRBJ1-6
abundance: many
CDR3aa: CAIGGTNNSPLHF
CDR3nt: TGTGCCATCGGGGGGACAAATAATTCACCCCTCCACTTT

v_gene: TRBV6-1
d_gene: TRBD2
j_gene: TRBJ2-7
abundance: NA
CDR3aa: CASRGGLAGVQGYEQYF
CDR3nt: TGTGCCAGCAGGGGTGGACTAGCGGGAGTACAGGGGTACGAGCAGTACTTC

v_gene: TRBV12-3/TRBV12-4
d_gene: TRBD1
j_gene: TRBJ1-2
abundance: many
CDR3aa: CASSRTGAWGYTF
CDR3nt: TGTGCCAGCAGTAGGACAGGGGCTTGGGGCTACACCTTC

v_gene: TRBV11-2
d_gene: NA
j_gene: TRBJ2-7
abundance: many
CDR3aa: CASSLQGSEEYF
CDR3nt: TGTGCCAGCAGCCTGCAGGGATCCGAGGAGTACTTC

v_gene: TRBV28
d_gene: NA
j_gene: TRBJ2-2
abundance: many
CDR3aa: CASSLRQNTGELFF
CDR3nt: TGTGCCAGCAGTTTGAGACAAAACACCGGGGAGCTGTTTTTT

v_gene: TRBV30
d_gene: NA
j_gene: TRBJ2-1
abundance: NA
CDR3aa: CAWTEIGLGNEQFF
CDR3nt: TGTGCCTGGACCGAAATAGGGTTGGGCAATGAGCAGTTCTTC

v_gene: TRBV24-1
d_gene: NA
j_gene: TRBJ2-1
abundance: NA
CDR3aa: CATSEYFGSIEQFF
CDR3nt: TGTGCCACCAGTGAGTACTTTGGGAGTATTGAGCAGTTCTTC

v_gene: TRBV12-3/TRBV12-4
d_gene: NA
j_gene: TRBJ2-2
abundance: many
CDR3aa: CASSLGPDNTGELFF
CDR3nt: TGTGCCAGCAGTTTAGGGCCAGATAACACCGGGGAGCTGTTTTTT

v_gene: TRBV29-1
d_gene: TRBD2
j_gene: TRBJ2-1
abundance: many
CDR3aa: CSSRPGTSNEQFF
CDR3nt: TGCAGCTCGCGCCCCGGGACTAGTAATGAGCAGTTCTTC